The clone carrying this T cell receptor beta chain was seen repeatedly, ten times or more. Its specificity is not known. There are 16 residues in the CDR3. V lost 1 base to trimming and J lost 4 bases, with 15 bases between them. The V gene's germline CDR1 is SGHRS and CDR2 YFSETQ. This sample is drawn from a study of regulatory T cells in long-lasting Graves disease. Arm-PCR of CDR3 regions and iRepertoire HTBI primers were used to build TCR beta libraries. TCRdb analysed the multiplex PCR reads with MiXCR anew, one entry per CDR3 protein. Of about 240,000 distinct CDR3 sequences listed, 20% are singletons. The time point denotes: newly diagnosed GD, antithyroid drugs for less than 3 months. RNA extracted from PBMCs served as the sequencing template. Clinicians diagnosed Graves' disease using American Thyroid Association guidelines. The authors drew approximately 10 milliliters of peripheral blood into EDTA tubes.

Findings and limits, study-wide: Persistent disease was associated with favored TRBV28 usage and with favored use of TRBJ1-2 and TRBJ2-5.

This TCR was sampled from a female donor with Graves disease. Sequences were derived from peripheral blood mononuclear cells (PBMCs), sampled at new diagnosis, from a patient treated with antithyroid drugs. The rearrangement links TRBV5-1 to TRBJ1-5; D is unclear. The CDR3 DNA is TGCGCCAGCAGCTTGTTGCCGTCGGGAATGAATCAGCCCCAGCATTTT. Residues: CASSLLPSGMNQPQHF.